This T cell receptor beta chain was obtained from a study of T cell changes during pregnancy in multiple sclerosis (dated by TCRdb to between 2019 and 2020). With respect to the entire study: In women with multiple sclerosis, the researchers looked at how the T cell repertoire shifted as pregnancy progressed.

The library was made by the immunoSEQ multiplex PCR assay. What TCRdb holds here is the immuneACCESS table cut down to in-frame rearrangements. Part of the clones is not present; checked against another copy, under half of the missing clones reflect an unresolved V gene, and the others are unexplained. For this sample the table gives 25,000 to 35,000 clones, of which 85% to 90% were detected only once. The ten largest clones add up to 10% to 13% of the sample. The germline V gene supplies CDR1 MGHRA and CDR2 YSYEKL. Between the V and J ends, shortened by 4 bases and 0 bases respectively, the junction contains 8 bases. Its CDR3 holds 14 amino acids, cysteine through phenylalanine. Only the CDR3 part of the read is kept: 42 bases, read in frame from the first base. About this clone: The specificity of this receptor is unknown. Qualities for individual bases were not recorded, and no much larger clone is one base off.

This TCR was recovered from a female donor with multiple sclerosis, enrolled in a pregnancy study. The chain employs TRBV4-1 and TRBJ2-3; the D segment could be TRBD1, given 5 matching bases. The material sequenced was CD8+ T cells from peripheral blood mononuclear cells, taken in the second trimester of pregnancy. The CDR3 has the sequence CASSPQGSTDTQYF. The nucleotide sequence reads TGCGCCAGCAGCCCGCAGGGTAGCACAGATACGCAGTATTTT.